Presented here are 22 T cell receptor beta chains from one specimen sequenced in a study of cytomegalovirus exposure and HLA in healthy donors. PCR primers comprised 60 Vbeta and 13 Jbeta primers. Sequenced by immunoSEQ multiplex PCR; TCRdb stores in-frame clones only, minus some. The table includes 85,000 to 100,000 clones, roughly three quarters detected once. Sequencing used PBMCs. The receptors come from a woman in her sixties or seventies in good health and CMV-seronegative.

CDR3 nucleotide sequence: TGTGCCTGGTCACGTAGAGACAATCAGCCCCAGCATTTT. It yields the protein CAWSRRDNQPQHF. The rearrangement links TRBV30 to TRBJ1-5, with D uncertain. Deletions cut 5 bases from V and 3 bases from J, with 11 bases between. The CDR3 is made up of 13 amino acids. CDR1 is GTSNPN, CDR2 SVGIG, per germline (reference sequence).

As to this clone: The same CDR3 arises from other DNA sequences in this sample as well. The chain links TRBV4-3 to TRBJ1-2; tentative D call: TRBD1 (5 bases). CDR3 length: 15 amino acids. The V end was cut by 4 bases, the J end by 0 bases, with 12 bases between. Germline V lookup: CDR1 LGHNA, CDR2 YSLEER. The CDR3 coding sequence is TGCGCCAGCAGCCTCAGCCGGGGGGCTAACTATGGCTACACCTTC. This encodes CASSLSRGANYGYTF.

The chain is built from TRBV5-1 and TRBJ1-1; 12 nucleotides agree with TRBD1. This CDR3 is built from 14 residues. The J segment lost 5 bases and the V segment lost 3 bases, leaving 2 bases of the junction unmatched. CDR1 is SGHRS, CDR2 YFSETQ, per germline. This chain's CDR3 is CASSWGQGATEAFF. The CDR3 DNA is TGCGCCAGCAGCTGGGGACAGGGGGCGACTGAAGCTTTCTTT. The full variable domain, with the rest looked up from reference TRBV5-1 and TRBJ1-1, is KAGVTQTPRYLIKTRGQQVTLSCSPISGHRSVSWYQQTPGQGLQFLFEYFSETQRNKGNFPGRFSGRQFSNSRSEMNVSTLELGDSALYLCASSWGQGATEAFFGQGTRLTVV.

The V and J genes are TRBV10-3 and TRBJ1-2, with D tentatively TRBD1 (5 bases). The CDR3 totals 12 residues. Trimming stripped 8 bases from V and 4 bases from J, with 11 bases between. The V gene's germline CDR1 is ENHRY and CDR2 SYGVKD. The CDR3, as DNA: TGTGCCATCGCAGGGCAATCCTATGGCTACACCTTC. This sequence encodes CAIAGQSYGYTF.

This rearrangement joins TRBV29-1 to TRBJ2-5; D uncertain. V lost 3 bases and J 0 bases, leaving 11 bases between the germline ends. The CDR3 covers 14 residues. Germline V gives CDR1 SQVTM, CDR2 ANQGSEA. CDR3 in amino acids: CSVDVLQYQETQYF. The CDR3, as DNA: TGCAGCGTTGACGTCCTCCAGTACCAAGAGACCCAGTACTTC.

CDR3 sequence (DNA): TGCAGCGTTCCCGAGCAGGGGAACACTGAAGCTTTCTTT. Protein: CSVPEQGNTEAFF. V and J are TRBV29-1 and TRBJ1-1; weak D call: TRBD1 (5 bases). The V and J ends lost 5 bases and 1 base respectively, with 11 bases between them. Germline CDR1 reads SQVTM; CDR2 reads ANQGSEA. The CDR3 covers 13 residues.

The chain joins TRBV7-2 to TRBJ2-7; 11 bases are a match to TRBD2. Germline V CDR1 and CDR2: SGHTA, FQGNSA. J lost 2 bases, V lost 5 bases, and 14 bases had no gene match. The CDR3 has 18 amino acids. CDR3 loop: CASSTLTSGDTIPYEQYF. CDR3 DNA: TGTGCCAGCAGCACGCTGACTAGCGGGGACACTATCCCCTACGAGCAGTACTTC. Looking up the rest from reference TRBV7-2 and TRBJ2-7 gives the full variable domain: GAGVSQSPSNKVTEKGKDVELRCDPISGHTALYWYRQSLGQGLEFLIYFQGNSAPDKSGLPSDRFSAERTGGSVSTLTIQRTQQEDSAVYLCASSTLTSGDTIPYEQYFGPGTRLTVT.

This chain links TRBV10-2 with TRBJ2-5, with 10 bases identical to TRBD1. The CDR3 is 14 residues long. CDR1 WSHSY and CDR2 SAAADI come from the germline V gene. The V segment lost 10 bases and the J segment 1 base; nucleotides outside the gene matches: 6. The DNA of the CDR3 is TGCGCCACCGGACAGGGGGGGACCCAAGAGACCCAGTACTTC. Translation gives CATGQGGTQETQYF.

The V and J genes are TRBV15 and TRBJ1-5, with TRBD1 matching over 9 bases. Germline lookup yields CDR1 LNHNV and CDR2 YYDKDF (reference sequence). CDR3 size: 13 residues. V lost 7 bases and J lost 6; bases outside the gene matches: 4. This chain's CDR3 is CATNLDRGQPQHF. DNA of the CDR3: TGTGCCACCAATCTGGACAGGGGTCAGCCCCAGCATTTT.

This chain uses TRBV5-1 with TRBJ1-1; D might be TRBD1 (6 bases). V lost 0 bases to trimming and J lost 4 bases, with 16 bases between them. Germline assignment: CDR1 SGHRS and CDR2 YFSETQ. The CDR3 loop spans 16 amino acids. The CDR3 reads CASSLGSHRVSTEAFF. The CDR3 coding sequence is TGCGCCAGCAGCTTGGGAAGTCACAGGGTGAGCACTGAAGCTTTCTTT.

The genes are TRBV23-1 and TRBJ1-3, with D maybe TRBD1 (5 bases). TRBV23-1 is labeled an ORF, and its function is uncertain. The V gene lost 5 bases and the J gene lost 0 bases, with 17 bases spanning the gap. The CDR3 consists of 17 residues. CDR3 amino acids: CASSLQHTGLSGNTIYF. CDR3 sequence (DNA): TGCGCCAGCAGTTTGCAACATACAGGCCTCTCTGGAAACACCATATATTTT.

The rearrangement uses TRBV2 and TRBJ2-5, with TRBD1 as a possible D gene (7 bases). V lost 3 bases to trimming and J lost 0 bases, with 14 bases between them. The CDR3 is 16 residues long. From germline, CDR1 is SNHLY and CDR2 FYNNEI. DNA for the CDR3: TGTGCCAGCAGTGACAGGGGGGTAGAGTACCAAGAGACCCAGTACTTC. It yields the protein CASSDRGVEYQETQYF. Full variable domain (rest looked up from reference TRBV2 and TRBJ2-5): EPEVTQTPSHQVTQMGQEVILRCVPISNHLYFYWYRQILGQKVEFLVSFYNNEISEKSEIFDDQFSVERPDGSNFTLKIRSTKLEDSAMYFCASSDRGVEYQETQYFGPGTRLLVL.

This clone was found a few times. The chain joins TRBV7-6 to TRBJ1-5; TRBD1 might be the D (6 bases). The V and J ends lost 5 bases and 11 bases respectively, with 19 bases between them. The CDR3 spans 14 residues. Germline loops: CDR1 SGHVS, CDR2 FNYEAQ. In DNA, the CDR3 is TGTGCCAGCAGCCGGGGGGCAGGTTCACTAACCCAGCATTTT. This gives the protein CASSRGAGSLTQHF.

The chain combines TRBV5-1 with TRBJ2-3; a possible D gene is TRBD2 (6 bases). Germline values: CDR1 SGHRS, CDR2 YFSETQ. CDR3 length: 15 residues. With 7 bases removed from V and 0 bases from J, the gap between germline ends came to 15 bases. CDR3 sequence: CASGKGGASTDTQYF. In nucleotides, the CDR3 is TGCGCCAGCGGCAAGGGCGGGGCGAGCACAGATACGCAGTATTTT. Filled out from reference TRBV5-1 and TRBJ2-3, the complete variable domain reads KAGVTQTPRYLIKTRGQQVTLSCSPISGHRSVSWYQQTPGQGLQFLFEYFSETQRNKGNFPGRFSGRQFSNSRSEMNVSTLELGDSALYLCASGKGGASTDTQYFGPGTRLTVL.

The J gene is TRBJ2-3, the V gene TRBV7-2, with TRBD2 matching 7 bases. V was pared by 5 bases and J by 2 bases, with 7 bases of the junction left unmatched. The CDR3 consists of 15 residues. Germline CDR1 reads SGHTA; CDR2 reads FQGNSA. CDR3 protein: CASSRSGVFTDTQYF. The CDR3 nucleotides are TGTGCCAGCAGCCGAAGCGGGGTTTTCACAGATACGCAGTATTTT.

The V and J genes are TRBV6-6 and TRBJ2-1; tentative D call: TRBD1 (5 bases). Trimming took 6 bases from V and 4 from J, leaving 16 bases between them. Germline V gene data show CDR1 as MNHNY and CDR2 as SVGAGI (reference sequence). The CDR3 runs to 15 residues. The CDR3 sequence is CASRAGPSDYNEQFF. Written as DNA, the CDR3 is TGTGCCAGCAGAGCAGGGCCATCGGATTACAATGAGCAGTTCTTC.

This chain joins TRBV5-6 and TRBJ1-5; D ambiguous. CDR1 and CDR2 (germline): SGHDT, YYEEEE. V lost 4 bases to trimming and J lost 2 bases, with 10 bases between them. The CDR3 is 14 residues long. For the CDR3, the DNA is TGTGCCAGCAGCGGCGGACTGGGCAATCAGCCCCAGCATTTT. It translates to CASSGGLGNQPQHF. The variable domain in full, with the rest retrieved from reference TRBV5-6 and TRBJ1-5, is DAGVTQSPTHLIKTRGQQVTLRCSPKSGHDTVSWYQQALGQGPQFIFQYYEEEERQRGNFPDRFSGHQFPNYSSELNVNALLLGDSALYLCASSGGLGNQPQHFGDGTRLSIL.

This clone is a singleton in its sample. The chain is built from TRBV7-7 and TRBJ2-2, with TRBD1 as a possible D gene (5 bases). There are 15 residues in the CDR3. Germline lookup yields CDR1 SSHAT and CDR2 FNYEAQ (reference sequence). The germline V and J ends were trimmed by 2 bases and 7 bases, with 14 bases remaining between them. CDR3 in DNA: TGTGCCAGCAGCTTAACTGGGGCCCCGGGCGGGGAGCTGTTTTTT. Its translation is CASSLTGAPGGELFF. The full variable domain, its missing parts supplied by reference TRBV7-7 and TRBJ2-2, is GAGVSQSPRYKVTKRGQDVTLRCDPISSHATLYWYQQALGQGPEFLTYFNYEAQPDKSGLPSDRFSAERPEGSISTLTIQRTEQRDSAMYRCASSLTGAPGGELFFGEGSRLTVL.

The chain recombines TRBV6-1 with TRBJ1-2; D not resolved. CDR1 MNHNS and CDR2 SASEGT come from the germline V gene. V was shortened by 7 bases and J by 1 base, with 13 bases between the two germline ends. The CDR3 spans 14 residues. Here the CDR3 DNA reads TGTGCCAGCACCGCGGTTAACTATAACTATGGCTACACCTTC. Translating it yields CASTAVNYNYGYTF.

The sample holds a few counts of this clone. This chain links TRBV27 with TRBJ2-5; 11 bases line up with TRBD2. The J segment lost 4 bases and the V segment lost 4 bases, leaving 5 bases of the junction unmatched. Germline CDR1 MNHEY, CDR2 SMNVEV (reference sequence). The CDR3 runs 15 residues. The CDR3 DNA reads as TGTGCCAGCAGTTCCGGGACTAGCGGCTCAGAGACCCAGTACTTC. Translated: CASSSGTSGSETQYF.

This clone came up a few times. The chain uses TRBV6-5 and TRBJ2-7; 9 bases line up with TRBD1. This CDR3 is 14 amino acids long. Losses at the gene ends were 6 bases for V and 1 base for J; bases not matched to a gene: 4. From germline, CDR1 is MNHEY and CDR2 SVGAGI. As DNA, the CDR3 is TGTGCCAGCAGACCCGGGACAGGGTCCTACGAGCAGTACTTC. It is translated as CASRPGTGSYEQYF.

V is TRBV4-1 and J is TRBJ2-7, with TRBD1 matching over 8 bases. The germline CDR1 and CDR2 sequences are MGHRA and YSYEKL. The CDR3 loop spans 15 amino acids. The V segment lost 1 base and the J segment 7 bases; nucleotides outside the gene matches: 9. CDR3 DNA sequence: TGCGCCAGCAGCCAAGTGGGCAGGGGGCAAAGGGAGCAGTACTTC. Translating it yields CASSQVGRGQREQYF.